Listed below are T cell receptor beta chains from one sample, sequenced in a study of blood T cell repertoires in COVID-19. Profiling relied on immunoSEQ multiplex PCR, and the TCRdb table lists in-frame clones only, not all of them. The sample includes about 14,000 clones, around four fifths seen only once; the top ten take about 18%. The sequencing input was peripheral blood. These TCRs come from a man aged 35 to 55 with active or convalescent COVID-19. CDR3s include the opening cysteine and the closing phenylalanine or tryptophan. The D gene is left open where the match is weak. Size tells how often a clone was seen (once, few, many) or the class of an expanded clone, and some rows leave it out.

v_gene	abundance	j_gene	d_gene	CDR3nt	CDR3aa
TRBV13	few	TRBJ2-1	-	TGTGCCAGCCGGCGGGGGCGGCTCCTCAATGAGCAGTTCTTC	CASRRGRLLNEQFF
TRBV3-1/TRBV3-2	few	TRBJ1-6	-	TGTGCCAGCAGCTTAGGGGGGGCGCAGAATTCACCCCTCCACTTT	CASSLGGAQNSPLHF
TRBV4-3	once	TRBJ1-3	-	TGCGCCAGCAGCCAAGATGGGGGGGGAAACACCATATATTTT	CASSQDGGGNTIYF
TRBV6-6	few	TRBJ2-1	-	TGTGCCAGCAGTTACCCGGGTTACAATGAGCAGTTCTTC	CASSYPGYNEQFF
TRBV25-1	-	TRBJ1-6	-	TGTGCCACCCAAGCCAGGGGAAATTCACCCCTCCACTTT	CATQARGNSPLHF
TRBV7-2	once	TRBJ1-3	-	TGTGCCAGCAGCTTAGGATACAGCAGGGCTGGAAACACCATATATTTT	CASSLGYSRAGNTIYF
TRBV6-4	-	TRBJ2-3	-	TGTGCCAGCAGTGACCGGGTGTCACAGGGTACGCAGTATTTT	CASSDRVSQGTQYF
TRBV5-1	-	TRBJ1-4	TRBD1	TGCGCCAGCAGCGACGGACAGGGAGATGAAAAACTGTTTTTT	CASSDGQGDEKLFF
TRBV7-8	-	TRBJ2-5	-	TGTGCCAGCAGCTCCCCGAGGGGGTATGAGACCCAGTACTTC	CASSSPRGYETQYF
TRBV2	-	TRBJ2-1	TRBD1	TGTGCCAGCAGGGGACAGCTCACCTACAATGAGCAGTTCTTC	CASRGQLTYNEQFF
TRBV28	-	TRBJ1-1	-	TGTGCCAGCAGACTCCAGGGGTCCGGTGAAGCTTTCTTT	CASRLQGSGEAFF
TRBV2	-	TRBJ1-3	-	TGTGCCAGCAGTGTGGGGCGAAACACCATATATTTT	CASSVGRNTIYF
TRBV7-9	-	TRBJ1-1	-	TGTGCCAGCAGTCTAGGACAGCTCACTGAAGCTTTCTTT	CASSLGQLTEAFF
TRBV6-5	-	TRBJ2-5	-	TGTGCCAGCAGTCCACTGATGGTGGAGACCCAGTACTTC	CASSPLMVETQYF
TRBV4-3	-	TRBJ1-1	TRBD1	TGCGCCAGCAGCCAGGGCGTCGGGACAGGGGACACTGAAGCTTTCTTT	CASSQGVGTGDTEAFF
TRBV6-5	-	TRBJ1-5	-	TGTGCCAGCAGTTACGGGGCGTCGATGAATCAGCCCCAGCATTTT	CASSYGASMNQPQHF
TRBV10-2	-	TRBJ2-1	-	TGCGCCAGCAGTGACGGACTCAACAGCAAGTTCTTC	CASSDGLNSKFF
TRBV4-3	-	TRBJ1-4	TRBD1	TGCGCCAGCAGCCAATTCAGGGGGGCAACTAATGAAAAACTGTTTTTT	CASSQFRGATNEKLFF
TRBV6-5	-	TRBJ2-7	TRBD1	TGTGCCAGCAGTTACGGGACAGGGAATTCCTACGAGCAGTACTTC	CASSYGTGNSYEQYF
TRBV3-1/TRBV3-2	-	TRBJ2-3	TRBD1	TGTGCCAGCAGCCAAGAGGTTAGACAGGGTAGTACAGATACGCAGTATTTT	CASSQEVRQGSTDTQYF
TRBV18	once	TRBJ2-3	TRBD2	TGTGCCAGCTCACCACCGGGACTAGCATCGCAGGGGGATACGCAGTATTTT	CASSPPGLASQGDTQYF
TRBV4-1	-	TRBJ1-2	-	TGCGCCAGCAGCCAAGCGGGCTATGGCTACACCTTC	CASSQAGYGYTF
TRBV2	medium-sized	TRBJ1-2	TRBD1	TGTGCCAGCATAGGACAGGGGGTAAACTATGGCTACACCTTC	CASIGQGVNYGYTF
TRBV2	-	TRBJ1-2	-	TGTGCCAGCAGTGAACGACAGATCTATGGCTACACCTTC	CASSERQIYGYTF
TRBV25-1	-	TRBJ2-1	TRBD2	TGTGCCAGCAGTGGGACTAGCGGGGGGTCGGTCTACAATGAGCAGTTCTTC	CASSGTSGGSVYNEQFF
TRBV2	-	TRBJ2-7	-	TGTGCCAGCAGTGACCTCGAGTACGAGCAGTACTTC	CASSDLEYEQYF
TRBV14	-	TRBJ2-4	TRBD2	TGTGCCAGCAGCCGGGCAGGCGGGGGGGACATCGGCAAAAACATTCAGTACTTC	CASSRAGGGDIGKNIQYF
TRBV28	-	TRBJ1-1	-	TGTGCCAGCAGCAGGGAGGGAGGGGTAGGTTTAAACACTGAAGCTTTCTTT	CASSREGGVGLNTEAFF
TRBV3-1/TRBV3-2	-	TRBJ2-3	TRBD2	TGTGCCAGCAGCCAAGGACTAGCGGGGGCCCCGGGGGATACGCAGTATTTT	CASSQGLAGAPGDTQYF
TRBV2	-	TRBJ2-1	-	TGTGCCAGCTGGTGGACCGTTAAGGGGAATGAGCAGTTCTTC	CASWWTVKGNEQFF
TRBV12-3/TRBV12-4	-	TRBJ2-5	-	TGTGCCAGCACCGCAGGGATGGCAGAGACCCAGTACTTC	CASTAGMAETQYF
TRBV4-1	-	TRBJ2-7	-	TGCGCCAGCAGCCAAGCTCCGTTTGGTAGGGGCAACGAGCAGTACTTC	CASSQAPFGRGNEQYF
TRBV7-6	once	TRBJ2-1	TRBD1	TGTGCCAGCAGCGATCATTTGGGGACAGTAAACAATGAGCAGTTCTTC	CASSDHLGTVNNEQFF
TRBV6-5	few	TRBJ1-2	-	TGTGCCAGCAGGACCGCAGGGTTTGAATACACCTTC	CASRTAGFEYTF
TRBV7-9	-	TRBJ1-2	TRBD1	TGTGCCAGCAGCTTACCGGTGGGACAGGAGATATATGGCTACACCTTC	CASSLPVGQEIYGYTF
TRBV10-3	-	TRBJ2-3	TRBD2	TGTGCCATCAAGGGAACTAGCGGGGGGGCAGTTGATACGCAGTATTTT	CAIKGTSGGAVDTQYF
TRBV9	-	TRBJ1-2	TRBD1	TGTGCCAGCAGCCTGACAGGGGGCAATGGCTACACCTTC	CASSLTGGNGYTF
TRBV19	-	TRBJ1-6	-	TGTGCCAGTAGTATTGCTAGCACGGGGTATAATTCACCCCTCCACTTT	CASSIASTGYNSPLHF
TRBV5-1	-	TRBJ1-2	-	TGCGCCAGCAGCCCAGATTCTAACTATGGCTACACCTTC	CASSPDSNYGYTF
TRBV7-9	-	TRBJ2-1	TRBD1	TGTGCCAGCAGCGCCGGGACAGCATACAATGAGCAGTTCTTC	CASSAGTAYNEQFF
TRBV7-9	-	TRBJ1-1	-	TGTGCCAGCAGCTTAGTGTCCTGGCAGGGAGGCGGGGTGAACACTGAAGCTTTCTTT	CASSLVSWQGGGVNTEAFF
TRBV28	-	TRBJ2-3	TRBD1	TGTGCCAGCAGACCCGGGGACAGGAGGACAGATACGCAGTATTTT	CASRPGDRRTDTQYF